Sequencing of this TCR beta chain was carried out in a study of regulatory T cells in long-lasting Graves disease. Broader study findings: The TCR repertoire of persistent Graves' patients was less diverse than that of newly diagnosed ones. TRBV28 was favored in persistent disease, as were TRBJ1-2 and TRBJ2-5. The researchers studied only peripheral blood, not thyroid tissue.

According to the study, TCR beta libraries were built with iRepertoire HTBI primers and CDR3-region Arm-PCR. TCRdb re-analysed the multiplex PCR reads in MiXCR, keeping a single row per CDR3 protein. Of under 500,000 distinct CDR3 sequences detected, less than 25% appear once; the ten largest clones hold roughly 20%. This clonotype was observed a few times. Its antigen is undetermined. A read error may explain this, as a much larger clone is one base away. The CDR3 covers 13 residues. Trimming cost V 11 bases and J 5 bases, with 18 bases left between them. As to time point: persistent/refractory GD, antithyroid drugs over 5 years with positive TRAb. Scientists built the TCR library using RNA that was extracted from PBMCs.

The V and J genes are TRBV12-3 or TRBV12-4 and TRBJ1-1; D call uncertain. The clonotype comes from a female donor with Graves disease. Sequenced here: peripheral blood mononuclear cells (PBMCs), sampled when the disease was refractory, from a patient treated with antithyroid drugs. For the CDR3, the DNA is TGTGCCGGCTTGCAGCCTCCCGGAACTGAAGCTTTCTTT. Translated: CAGLQPPGTEAFF.